This T cell receptor (beta chain) was recovered during a study of blood T cells in healthy people across ages. The wider study: About one barcoded TCR beta cDNA was captured per two T cells. Study-level points and caveats: Naive T cell percentage and TCR beta diversity correlated strongly.

Primed by a sample-barcoded 5' primer and a J-beta primer mix, a second PCR proceeded for 7 to 11 cycles. MiXCR, run by TCRdb on the 5' RACE reads, gives a single entry per CDR3 protein. The table shows around 1,100,000 distinct CDR3 sequences, with more than 30% occurring only once. On this clonotype: Its antigen is as yet unknown.

At least 5 micrograms of total RNA were extracted per sample. This CDR3 has 17 amino acids. The V gene's germline CDR1 is DFQATT and CDR2 SNEGSKA (reference sequence). V gave up 2 bases and J gave up 2 bases, with 22 bases separating them. The source of this sequence is a man aged 18 to 30 in good health. The sequenced sample consisted of blood. The chain links TRBV20-1 to TRBJ2-7; D perhaps matches TRBD1 (6 bases). CDR3 residues: CSARIHGGQNLTYEQYF. The CDR3 bases are TGCAGTGCTAGAATACACGGCGGACAGAACCTAACCTACGAGCAGTACTTC.